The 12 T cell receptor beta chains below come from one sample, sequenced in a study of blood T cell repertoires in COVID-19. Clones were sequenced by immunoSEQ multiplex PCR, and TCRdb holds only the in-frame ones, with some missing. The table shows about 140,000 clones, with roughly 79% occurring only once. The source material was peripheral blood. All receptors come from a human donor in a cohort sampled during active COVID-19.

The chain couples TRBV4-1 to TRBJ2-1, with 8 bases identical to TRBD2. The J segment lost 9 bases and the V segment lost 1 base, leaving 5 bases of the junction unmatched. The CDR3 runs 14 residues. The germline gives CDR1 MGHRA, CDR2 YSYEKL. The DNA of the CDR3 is TGCGCCAGCAGCCAAGCGGGAGGGCTATTTGAGCAGTTCTTC. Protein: CASSQAGGLFEQFF.

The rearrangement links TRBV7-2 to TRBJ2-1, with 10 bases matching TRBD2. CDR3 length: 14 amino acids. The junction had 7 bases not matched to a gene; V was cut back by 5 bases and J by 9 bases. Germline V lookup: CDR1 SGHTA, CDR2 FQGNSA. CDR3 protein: CASSALAGAGEQFF. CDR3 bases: TGTGCCAGCAGCGCTCTAGCGGGAGCGGGTGAGCAGTTCTTC.

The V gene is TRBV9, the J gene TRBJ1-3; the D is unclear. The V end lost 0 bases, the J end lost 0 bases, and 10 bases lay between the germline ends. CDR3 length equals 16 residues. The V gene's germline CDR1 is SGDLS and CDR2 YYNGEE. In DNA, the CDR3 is TGTGCCAGCAGCGTAGGAGGGCACTTCTCTGGAAACACCATATATTTT. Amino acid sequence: CASSVGGHFSGNTIYF.

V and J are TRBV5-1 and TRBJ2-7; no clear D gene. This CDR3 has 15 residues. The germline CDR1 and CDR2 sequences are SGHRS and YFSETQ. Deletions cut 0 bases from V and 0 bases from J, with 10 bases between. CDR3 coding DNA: TGCGCCAGCAGCTTGGGTGACACCATCTCCTACGAGCAGTACTTC. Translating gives CASSLGDTISYEQYF.

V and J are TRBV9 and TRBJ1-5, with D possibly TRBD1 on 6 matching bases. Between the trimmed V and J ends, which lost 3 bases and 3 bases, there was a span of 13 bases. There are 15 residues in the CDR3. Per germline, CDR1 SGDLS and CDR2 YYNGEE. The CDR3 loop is CASSAGGQYNQPQHF. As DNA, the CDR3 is TGTGCCAGCAGCGCCGGCGGACAGTACAATCAGCCCCAGCATTTT.

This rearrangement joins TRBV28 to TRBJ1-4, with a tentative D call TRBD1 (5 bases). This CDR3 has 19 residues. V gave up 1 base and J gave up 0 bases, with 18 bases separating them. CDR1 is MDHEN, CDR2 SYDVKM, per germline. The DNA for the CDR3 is TGTGCCAGCAGTTTATCGACAGCTCTGAGGCTTGCAACTAATGAAAAACTGTTTTTT. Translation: CASSLSTALRLATNEKLFF.

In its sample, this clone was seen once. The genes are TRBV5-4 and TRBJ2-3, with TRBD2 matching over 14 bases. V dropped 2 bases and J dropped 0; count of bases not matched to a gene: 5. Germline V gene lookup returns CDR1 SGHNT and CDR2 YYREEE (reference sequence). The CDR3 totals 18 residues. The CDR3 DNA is TGTGCCAGCAGCTTAGGGACTAGCGGGGGAACTAGCACAGATACGCAGTATTTT. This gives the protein CASSLGTSGGTSTDTQYF.

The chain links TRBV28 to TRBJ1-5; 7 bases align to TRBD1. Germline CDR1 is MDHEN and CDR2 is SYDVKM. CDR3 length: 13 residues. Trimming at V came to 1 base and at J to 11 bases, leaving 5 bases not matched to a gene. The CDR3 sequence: CASSLFRDRAQHF. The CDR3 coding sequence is TGTGCCAGCAGTTTATTCCGTGACAGGGCCCAGCATTTT. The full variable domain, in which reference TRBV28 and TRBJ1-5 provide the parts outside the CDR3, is DVKVTQSSRYLVKRTGEKVFLECVQDMDHENMFWYRQDPGLGLRLIYFSYDVKMKEKGDIPEGYSVSREKKERFSLILESASTNQTSMYLCASSLFRDRAQHFGDGTRLSIL.

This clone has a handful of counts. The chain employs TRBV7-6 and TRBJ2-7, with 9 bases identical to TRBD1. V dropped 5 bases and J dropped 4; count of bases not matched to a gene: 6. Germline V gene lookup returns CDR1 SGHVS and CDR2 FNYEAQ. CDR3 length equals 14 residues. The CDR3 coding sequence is TGTGCCAGCAGCCCCGGGACAGGGTCTTACGAGCAGTACTTC. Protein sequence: CASSPGTGSYEQYF.

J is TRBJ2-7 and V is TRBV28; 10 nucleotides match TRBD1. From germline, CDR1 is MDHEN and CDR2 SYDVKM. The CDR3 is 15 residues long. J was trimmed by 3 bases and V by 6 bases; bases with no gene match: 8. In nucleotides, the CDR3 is TGTGCCAGCAGGCTTCCCGGGACAGGGGTCTACGAGCAGTACTTC. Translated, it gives CASRLPGTGVYEQYF.

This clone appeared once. CDR3 residues: CVRSLADRGSYEQYF. CDR3 in DNA: TGTGTCAGAAGCTTAGCGGACAGGGGCTCCTACGAGCAGTACTTC. V gene TRBV7-5 combines with J gene TRBJ2-7; the table assigns TRBD1, which was not confirmed against the DNA. TRBV7-5 represents a pseudogene. The CDR3 length is 15 residues.

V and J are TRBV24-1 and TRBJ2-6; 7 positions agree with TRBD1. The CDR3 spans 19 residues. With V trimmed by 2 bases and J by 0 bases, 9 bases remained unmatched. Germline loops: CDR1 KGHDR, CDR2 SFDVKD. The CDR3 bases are TGTGCCACCAGTGATTCATTCGAACAGGGGCTCTCTGGGGCCAACGTCCTGACTTTC. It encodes CATSDSFEQGLSGANVLTF.